Listed below are T cell receptor beta chains from one sample, sequenced in a study of cytomegalovirus exposure and HLA in healthy donors. Only in-frame clones appear in the TCRdb table, and some are missing; sequencing was by immunoSEQ multiplex PCR. The table records more than 55,000 clones, approximately 80% of them present only once. The source material was PBMCs. These receptors were taken from a human donor in good health. CDR3s include the opening cysteine and the closing phenylalanine or tryptophan. The D gene is left open where the match is weak. Some rows have no size entry. The others give once, few or many, or a class for an expanded clone.

cdr3_length: 14; clone_size: NA; d_call: NA; j_call: TRBJ2-1; v_call: TRBV5-8; cdr3_nt: TGTGCCAGCAGCCTGCGGCCAGACGGGACTCCGGACCTCTTC; cdr3_aa: CASSLRPDGTPDLF
cdr3_length: 13; clone_size: NA; d_call: NA; j_call: TRBJ1-1; v_call: TRBV7-2; cdr3_nt: TGTGCCAGCAGCTCCGGGATTAACACTGAAGCTTTCTTT; cdr3_aa: CASSSGINTEAFF
cdr3_length: 14; clone_size: NA; d_call: NA; j_call: TRBJ2-1; v_call: TRBV6-5; cdr3_nt: TGTGCCAGCAACCCGACAGGCTCCTACAATGAGCAGTTCTTC; cdr3_aa: CASNPTGSYNEQFF
cdr3_length: 13; clone_size: NA; d_call: NA; j_call: TRBJ2-7; v_call: TRBV11-3; cdr3_nt: TGTGCCAGCAGTCACACTAACTCCTACGAGCAGTACTTC; cdr3_aa: CASSHTNSYEQYF
cdr3_length: 12; clone_size: NA; d_call: NA; j_call: TRBJ1-3; v_call: TRBV5-8; cdr3_nt: TGTGCCAGCAGCCCCCGTTTAGACACCATATATTTT; cdr3_aa: CASSPRLDTIYF
cdr3_length: 12; clone_size: NA; d_call: NA; j_call: TRBJ2-1; v_call: TRBV7-9; cdr3_nt: TGTTCCAGCAGCCCCCCTAGCAATGAGCAGTTCTTC; cdr3_aa: CSSSPPSNEQFF
cdr3_length: 15; clone_size: NA; d_call: TRBD1; j_call: TRBJ1-4; v_call: TRBV5-1; cdr3_nt: TGCGCCAGCACCCCCTTTGGGACAGGGGACGAAAAACTGTTTTTT; cdr3_aa: CASTPFGTGDEKLFF
cdr3_length: 10; clone_size: NA; d_call: NA; j_call: TRBJ2-1; v_call: TRBV29-1; cdr3_nt: TGCAGCGAGTCTAGGGGTGAGCAGTTCTTC; cdr3_aa: CSESRGEQFF
cdr3_length: 16; clone_size: NA; d_call: TRBD2; j_call: TRBJ2-1; v_call: TRBV14; cdr3_nt: TGTGCCAGCAGCCAATGGGGACTAGCGTCTTCGGATGAGCAGTTCTTC; cdr3_aa: CASSQWGLASSDEQFF
cdr3_length: 12; clone_size: NA; d_call: NA; j_call: TRBJ1-2; v_call: TRBV11-2; cdr3_nt: TGTGCCAGCAGCTTAGGGGCCTATGGCTACACCTTC; cdr3_aa: CASSLGAYGYTF
cdr3_length: 15; clone_size: NA; d_call: NA; j_call: TRBJ2-2; v_call: TRBV6-8; cdr3_nt: TGTGCCAGCAGTTACCCCCCTCACATAACCGGGGAGCTGTTTTTT; cdr3_aa: CASSYPPHITGELFF
cdr3_length: 13; clone_size: NA; d_call: NA; j_call: TRBJ1-1; v_call: TRBV19; cdr3_nt: TGTGCCAGTAGTCTTAGTATGAACACTGAAGCTTTCTTT; cdr3_aa: CASSLSMNTEAFF
cdr3_length: 15; clone_size: few; d_call: NA; j_call: TRBJ2-1; v_call: TRBV6-5; cdr3_nt: TGTGCCAGCAGTTACGCCGTCTCCGGAGGGTATGAGCAGTTCTTC; cdr3_aa: CASSYAVSGGYEQFF
cdr3_length: 14; clone_size: NA; d_call: NA; j_call: TRBJ2-5; v_call: TRBV5-6; cdr3_nt: TGTGCCAGCAGCCCCGCAACCGGCGGAGAGACCCAGTACTTC; cdr3_aa: CASSPATGGETQYF
cdr3_length: 14; clone_size: NA; d_call: TRBD1; j_call: TRBJ1-6; v_call: TRBV2; cdr3_nt: TGTGCCAGCAGTGTGGGACAGCCTAATTCACCCCTCCACTTT; cdr3_aa: CASSVGQPNSPLHF
cdr3_length: 14; clone_size: NA; d_call: TRBD1; j_call: TRBJ1-5; v_call: TRBV2; cdr3_nt: TGTGCCAGCGCGGGGACAGTTAGCAATCAGCCCCAGCATTTT; cdr3_aa: CASAGTVSNQPQHF
cdr3_length: 16; clone_size: NA; d_call: TRBD2; j_call: TRBJ2-3; v_call: TRBV7-2; cdr3_nt: TGTGCCAGCAGCTTTCGTCCAGCGGGGATCACAGATACGCAGTATTTT; cdr3_aa: CASSFRPAGITDTQYF
cdr3_length: 15; clone_size: NA; d_call: TRBD1; j_call: TRBJ1-6; v_call: TRBV5-1; cdr3_nt: TGCGCCAGCAGCCCCACGGGACAGGTGTATTCACCCCTCCACTTT; cdr3_aa: CASSPTGQVYSPLHF
cdr3_length: 15; clone_size: NA; d_call: TRBD1; j_call: TRBJ2-1; v_call: TRBV25-1; cdr3_nt: TGTGCCAGCAGTGAGCACAGGGGGCGTTACAATGAGCAGTTCTTC; cdr3_aa: CASSEHRGRYNEQFF
cdr3_length: 15; clone_size: NA; d_call: TRBD2; j_call: TRBJ2-7; v_call: TRBV5-1; cdr3_nt: TGCGCCAGCAGCTTGGAGGGACTAGCGACCTACGAGCAGTACTTC; cdr3_aa: CASSLEGLATYEQYF
cdr3_length: 16; clone_size: NA; d_call: TRBD1; j_call: TRBJ1-4; v_call: TRBV2; cdr3_nt: TGTGCCACTAAGACAGGGAGTGCCCTAATTGGTGAAAAACTGTTTTTT; cdr3_aa: CATKTGSALIGEKLFF
cdr3_length: 14; clone_size: NA; d_call: TRBD1; j_call: TRBJ2-7; v_call: TRBV7-8; cdr3_nt: TGTGCCAGCAGCCTCCGGACAGGAACCTACGAGCAGTACTTC; cdr3_aa: CASSLRTGTYEQYF
cdr3_length: 15; clone_size: NA; d_call: NA; j_call: TRBJ2-1; v_call: TRBV9; cdr3_nt: TGTGCCAGCAGCCCGTTGGGGGCCTCCTACAATGAGCAGTTCTTC; cdr3_aa: CASSPLGASYNEQFF
cdr3_length: 13; clone_size: NA; d_call: NA; j_call: TRBJ2-5; v_call: TRBV6-6; cdr3_nt: TGTGCCAGCAGTTATGGTCCGGGGAGGACCCAGTACTTC; cdr3_aa: CASSYGPGRTQYF
cdr3_length: 16; clone_size: NA; d_call: TRBD2; j_call: TRBJ2-3; v_call: TRBV27; cdr3_nt: TGTGCCAGCAGTCATATACTAGCGGGAGGCACAGATACGCAGTATTTT; cdr3_aa: CASSHILAGGTDTQYF
cdr3_length: 14; clone_size: NA; d_call: TRBD1; j_call: TRBJ1-4; v_call: TRBV6-5; cdr3_nt: TGTGCCAGCAGTCCCACAGGGGCTAATGAAAAACTGTTTTTT; cdr3_aa: CASSPTGANEKLFF
cdr3_length: 13; clone_size: NA; d_call: TRBD2; j_call: TRBJ2-4; v_call: TRBV11-3; cdr3_nt: TGTGCCAGCAGCTTCAGCCGGACTAGTTTTCAGTACTTC; cdr3_aa: CASSFSRTSFQYF
cdr3_length: 15; clone_size: few; d_call: TRBD2; j_call: TRBJ2-7; v_call: TRBV4-2; cdr3_nt: TGTGCCAGCAGCCAACTAGCGGGAGGGCCTGAAGAGCAGTACTTC; cdr3_aa: CASSQLAGGPEEQYF
cdr3_length: 17; clone_size: NA; d_call: NA; j_call: TRBJ2-3; v_call: TRBV19; cdr3_nt: TGTGCCAGTAGTATCATGAGCCCACCTTTAGGACAATCTACGCAGTATTTT; cdr3_aa: CASSIMSPPLGQSTQYF